These T cell receptor beta chains were read from a single sample in a study of regulatory T cells in long-lasting Graves disease. A single record per CDR3 protein comes from TCRdb applying MiXCR to the multiplex PCR reads. Seen here are 350,000 to 400,000 distinct CDR3 sequences, less than 20% observed once, and the top ten hold 20% to 25%. Sample: peripheral blood mononuclear cells (PBMCs), taken at new diagnosis, from a patient treated with antithyroid drugs. Source of these receptors: a female donor with Graves disease. Both conserved end residues are part of each CDR3. D genes are given only for firm matches. A row's size may be missing; if present it is once, few, many or a size class.

D gene	clone size	V gene	J gene	CDR3 DNA	CDR3 protein
.	.	TRBV9	TRBJ2-7	TGTGCCAGCAGCGTAGCCCCCGCGCAGGGCCAATTCTCCTACGAGCAGTACTTC	CASSVAPAQGQFSYEQYF
.	many	TRBV19	TRBJ1-3	TGTGCCAGCCTTGCGGGAACAGGGTCGGGAAACACCATATATTTT	CASLAGTGSGNTIYF
.	many	TRBV3-1	TRBJ1-5	TGTGCCAGCAGCCAAGGGTCCCAGCCAGGGCAACAGCCCCAGCATTTT	CASSQGSQPGQQPQHF
TRBD1	few	TRBV10-2	TRBJ1-5	TGCGCCAGCAGTGAGTCGGAACCGACAGGGATGAATCAGCCCCAGCATTTT	CASSESEPTGMNQPQHF
.	many	TRBV20-1	TRBJ2-3	TGCAGTGCTAGCGTTTTAGGAGCGCCCGATACGCAGTATTTT	CSASVLGAPDTQYF
.	few	TRBV4-3	TRBJ1-2	TGCGCCAGCAGCCGAAAAGCAGACAGTTTCGTCTCCCTTGGCTACACCTTC	CASSRKADSFVSLGYTF
.	many	TRBV15	TRBJ1-5	TGTGCCACCAGCAGAGATCGTCAGCCCCAGCATTTT	CATSRDRQPQHF
TRBD2	once	TRBV6-2/TRBV6-3	TRBJ2-7	TGTGCCAGCAGTTCGGGACAGCGACTAGCGGCCACCTACGAGCTGTACTTC	CASSSGQRLAATYELYF
.	.	TRBV18	TRBJ1-2	TGTGCCAGCTCACCACCGTGGGGGATAGGCTATGGCTACACCTTC	CASSPPWGIGYGYTF
.	many	TRBV19	TRBJ1-2	TGTGCCAGTTTTCATGGGTTCTACACCTTC	CASFHGFYTF
TRBD2	many	TRBV28	TRBJ2-1	TGTGCCAGCAGTTCCCTCAGACTAGCGAACAATGAGCAGTTCTTC	CASSSLRLANNEQFF
.	.	TRBV7-2	TRBJ2-7	TGTGCCAGCAGTTCCTCAGGAGCCCTTTCCTACGAGCAGTACTTC	CASSSSGALSYEQYF
.	.	TRBV20-1	TRBJ2-1	TGCAGTGCGGGGGCTAGCCGCTCCTACAATGAGCAGTTCTTC	CSAGASRSYNEQFF
.	many	TRBV20-1	TRBJ2-7	TGCAGTGCTAGGCACACCCACTCCTACGAGCAGTACTTC	CSARHTHSYEQYF
TRBD1	many	TRBV11-2	TRBJ2-7	TGTGCCAGCTCTAGTAAGAGGGGGGACAGGGGATTGTGGTCCTACGAGCAGTACTTC	CASSSKRGDRGLWSYEQYF